A selection of T cell receptor beta chains follows, all from one sample in a study of blood T cell repertoires in COVID-19. Only in-frame clones appear in the TCRdb table, and some are missing; sequencing was by immunoSEQ multiplex PCR. The sample holds about 170,000 clones; more than 75% are singletons and the top ten take 3% to 4.5%. Sequenced: peripheral blood. The receptors were sampled from a man between 18 and 29 years old with active or convalescent COVID-19. Each CDR3 is given with its conserved first and last residue. The D gene is left open where the match is weak. Size values are once, few and many counts, or a class for expanded clones, and some rows have none.

J gene,V gene,CDR3 length,D gene,clone size,CDR3 protein,CDR3 DNA
TRBJ1-5,TRBV28,12,TRBD1,NA,CASTIRTGFQHF,TGTGCCAGCACTATACGGACAGGGTTCCAGCATTTT
TRBJ1-1,TRBV28,15,NA,NA,CASSLNKARGTEAFF,TGTGCCAGCAGTTTAAATAAGGCTAGAGGCACTGAAGCTTTCTTT
TRBJ2-1,TRBV19,16,TRBD2,NA,CATLGLAGGHYNEQFF,TGTGCCACCTTGGGACTAGCGGGGGGGCATTACAATGAGCAGTTCTTC
TRBJ2-1,TRBV28,17,NA,NA,CASSSILRGASYNEQFF,TGTGCCAGCAGTTCCATCCTACGGGGGGCCTCCTACAATGAGCAGTTCTTC
TRBJ1-1,TRBV10-3,15,NA,NA,CAISGGPNLNTEAFF,TGTGCCATCAGTGGGGGGCCCAATTTGAACACTGAAGCTTTCTTT
TRBJ2-1,TRBV7-2,13,NA,NA,CASSLGQINEQFF,TGTGCCAGCAGCTTAGGACAGATTAATGAGCAGTTCTTC
TRBJ1-2,TRBV2,13,NA,NA,CASLAGFYYGYTF,TGTGCCAGCCTAGCGGGCTTTTACTATGGCTACACCTTC
TRBJ1-1,TRBV5-1,13,TRBD1,NA,CASSKQGYTEAFF,TGCGCCAGCAGCAAACAGGGGTACACTGAAGCTTTCTTT
TRBJ1-5,TRBV7-2,13,NA,NA,CASRLGPDRPQHF,TGTGCCAGCAGACTGGGGCCGGACCGGCCCCAGCATTTT
TRBJ2-2,TRBV5-1,16,NA,NA,CASSLVSASYTGELFF,TGCGCCAGCAGCTTGGTTTCAGCGTCGTACACCGGGGAGCTGTTTTTT
TRBJ2-2,TRBV5-1,15,TRBD1,few,CASSARDRPTGELFF,TGCGCCAGCAGCGCACGGGACAGGCCAACCGGGGAGCTGTTTTTT
TRBJ2-3,TRBV2,15,TRBD2,NA,CATRTSGGFTDTQYF,TGTGCCACCCGGACTAGCGGGGGCTTCACAGATACGCAGTATTTT
TRBJ2-5,TRBV3-1/TRBV3-2,14,NA,NA,CASSPQVVAETQYF,TGTGCCAGCAGCCCCCAGGTAGTAGCGGAGACCCAGTACTTC
TRBJ2-2,TRBV27,17,TRBD2,NA,CASSWSNGGANTGELFF,TGTGCCAGCAGTTGGTCTAACGGGGGGGCGAACACCGGGGAGCTGTTTTTT
TRBJ2-1,TRBV11-2,16,TRBD1,NA,CASSTIQGASGNEQFF,TGTGCCAGCAGCACTATCCAGGGGGCTTCGGGTAATGAGCAGTTCTTC
TRBJ2-1,TRBV7-3,15,TRBD1,NA,CASSSTGATYNEQFF,TGTGCCAGCAGCTCCACAGGGGCAACCTACAATGAGCAGTTCTTC
TRBJ2-3,TRBV7-9,16,TRBD2,NA,CASSLLAGFSTDTQYF,TGTGCCAGCAGTCTACTAGCGGGGTTTAGCACAGATACGCAGTATTTT
TRBJ1-2,TRBV7-9,14,NA,NA,CASSSEGHVYGYTF,TGTGCCAGCAGCTCCGAGGGACACGTCTATGGCTACACCTTC
TRBJ1-6,TRBV4-1,15,NA,once,CASSQEEAGTSPLHF,TGCGCCAGCAGCCAAGAAGAGGCGGGAACTTCACCCCTCCACTTT
TRBJ1-2,TRBV7-9,16,NA,few,CASSFPAGGLDYGYTF,TGTGCCAGCAGCTTCCCCGCGGGGGGCTTGGACTATGGCTACACCTTC
TRBJ2-2,TRBV11-3,14,NA,NA,CASSLQGGAGELFF,TGTGCCAGCAGCTTACAGGGGGGCGCCGGGGAGCTGTTTTTT
TRBJ2-6,TRBV28,17,NA,NA,CASVDSVRLTGANVLTF,TGTGCCAGTGTGGACAGCGTACGTTTAACTGGGGCCAACGTCCTGACTTTC
TRBJ1-3,TRBV9,15,NA,NA,CASSVVGHSGNTIYF,TGTGCCAGCAGCGTAGTGGGCCACTCTGGAAACACCATATATTTT
TRBJ2-1,TRBV19,15,TRBD2,NA,CASRKAGVSYNEQFF,TGTGCCAGTAGGAAAGCGGGAGTGTCCTACAATGAGCAGTTCTTC
TRBJ1-6,TRBV10-3,17,NA,once,CAISESERGQPDSPLHF,TGTGCCATCAGTGAGTCTGAACGCGGGCAGCCGGATTCACCCCTCCACTTT
TRBJ1-6,TRBV28,15,NA,once,CASSARGEGNSPLHF,TGTGCCAGCAGTGCCCGGGGAGAGGGTAATTCACCCCTCCACTTT
TRBJ2-2,TRBV11-2,14,NA,NA,CASSGRGTDGELFF,TGTGCCAGCAGCGGACGGGGGACGGACGGGGAGCTGTTTTTT
TRBJ1-1,TRBV28,13,NA,NA,CASNAFRDTEAFF,TGTGCCAGCAACGCGTTTCGGGACACTGAAGCTTTCTTT
TRBJ1-1,TRBV10-3,13,NA,NA,CAISMSSSTEAFF,TGTGCCATCAGTATGTCGTCGAGCACTGAAGCTTTCTTT
TRBJ2-7,TRBV3-1/TRBV3-2,17,TRBD2,NA,CASSHGVGRATPPEQYF,TGTGCCAGCAGCCATGGGGTGGGGAGGGCCACCCCCCCCGAGCAGTACTTC
TRBJ2-1,TRBV5-4,15,NA,once,CASSSRIVMENEQFF,TGTGCCAGCAGCTCGAGGATCGTTATGGAAAATGAGCAGTTCTTC
TRBJ2-7,TRBV4-2,15,TRBD2,NA,CASSRTSGELNEQYF,TGTGCCAGCAGCCGCACTAGCGGGGAACTAAACGAGCAGTACTTC
TRBJ1-1,TRBV10-3,14,TRBD1,NA,CAISPGQGNTEAFF,TGTGCCATCAGCCCGGGACAGGGGAACACTGAAGCTTTCTTT
TRBJ2-3,TRBV13,17,TRBD2,NA,CASSYRTSETSTDTQYF,TGTGCCAGCAGCTACCGGACTAGCGAAACTAGCACAGATACGCAGTATTTT
TRBJ1-3,TRBV15,15,TRBD1,NA,CATSRMTGTGNTIYF,TGTGCCACCAGCAGAATGACAGGGACTGGAAACACCATATATTTT
TRBJ1-1,TRBV5-5,15,NA,NA,CASSVGARVTDEAFF,TGTGCCAGCAGCGTAGGAGCCAGGGTTACCGATGAAGCTTTCTTT
TRBJ1-1,TRBV6-5,13,NA,NA,CASSRLANTEAFF,TGTGCCAGCAGCCGTTTAGCGAACACTGAAGCTTTCTTT
TRBJ2-4,TRBV7-9,15,NA,NA,CASSITGVAKNIQYF,TGTGCCAGCAGCATAACTGGAGTTGCCAAAAACATTCAGTACTTC
TRBJ1-4,TRBV28,15,NA,NA,CASTLPGTTNEKLFF,TGTGCCAGCACTCTCCCAGGGACAACTAATGAAAAACTGTTTTTT
TRBJ1-2,TRBV4-3,15,NA,NA,CASSQGYASNYGYTF,TGCGCCAGCAGCCAAGGCTACGCGTCTAACTATGGCTACACCTTC
TRBJ1-1,TRBV7-9,13,NA,NA,CASSRQENTEAFF,TGTGCCAGCAGCAGACAGGAGAACACTGAAGCTTTCTTT
TRBJ1-2,TRBV14,11,NA,NA,CASSQDGATTF,TGTGCCAGCAGCCAAGACGGAGCCACCACCTTC
TRBJ2-3,TRBV27,17,NA,NA,CASSGGGGAFSTDTQYF,TGTGCCAGCAGTGGGGGTGGCGGGGCGTTTAGCACAGATACGCAGTATTTT
TRBJ1-5,TRBV28,13,TRBD1,NA,CAETGGAGQPQHF,TGTGCCGAAACAGGGGGCGCGGGTCAGCCCCAGCATTTT